Shown below are 23 T cell receptor beta chains from a single sample sequenced in a study of Graves' ophthalmopathy and Graves' hyperthyroidism. Beta-chain TCR CDR3 regions were amplified from RNA transcripts. The first-round RT-PCR employed HTBI primers together with the Qiagen OneStep RT-PCR kit. A multiplex PCR was then performed as the second round. MiXCR, run by TCRdb on the multiplex PCR reads, gives a single entry per CDR3 protein. The table has roughly 300,000 distinct CDR3 sequences, under 20% seen once. The specimen sequenced was peripheral blood. The receptors come from an adult man with Graves' ophthalmopathy.

This clonotype was found many times. The V and J genes are TRBV28 and TRBJ1-5; 11 nucleotides agree with TRBD1. The CDR3 consists of 16 residues. The V and J ends lost 6 bases and 2 bases, in that order; junction bases with no gene match: 6. CDR1 MDHEN and CDR2 SYDVKM come from the germline V gene. In nucleotides, the CDR3 is TGTGCCAGCAGAATGGACAGGGGGCGACGCAATCAGCCCCAGCATTTT. This codes for CASRMDRGRRNQPQHF.

Only a few counts were recorded for this clonotype. The chain has TRBV6-2 or TRBV6-3 and TRBJ2-7; TRBD2 is a possible D gene (5 bases). From germline, CDR1 is MNHEY and CDR2 SVGEGT. This CDR3 is 14 amino acids long. V was pared by 2 bases and J by 4 bases, with 12 bases between. The CDR3 region is CASSYSWRIYEQYF. The CDR3 DNA reads as TGTGCCAGCAGTTACAGTTGGAGGATATACGAGCAGTACTTC.

This chain links TRBV11-2 with TRBJ2-5; 13 nucleotides line up with TRBD2. In germline, CDR1 is SGHAT, CDR2 FQNNGV. J gave up 4 bases and V 4 bases, and 15 bases lay outside the gene matches. This CDR3 has 19 residues. CDR3 sequence reads: CASSSLDGLAGARGETQYF. DNA for the CDR3: TGTGCCAGCAGCTCCCTCGACGGACTAGCGGGAGCTCGAGGAGAGACCCAGTACTTC. The variable domain in full, with the rest retrieved from reference TRBV11-2 and TRBJ2-5, is EAGVAQSPRYKIIEKRQSVAFWCNPISGHATLYWYQQILGQGPKLLIQFQNNGVVDDSQLPKDRFSAERLKGVDSTLKIQPAKLEDSAVYLCASSSLDGLAGARGETQYFGPGTRLLVL.

In this sample, this clonotype turned up many times. CDR3 region: CSASDGMYQETQYF. The CDR3 nucleotides are TGCAGTGCTTCAGACGGGATGTACCAAGAGACCCAGTACTTC. V is TRBV20-1 and J is TRBJ2-5; D might be TRBD2 (5 bases). This CDR3 has 14 residues. Per the germline V gene, CDR1 is DFQATT and CDR2 is SNEGSKA (reference sequence). V shed 5 bases and J shed 0 bases, with 13 bases lying between them.

This clonotype was observed at least ten times. The CDR3 protein is CASSQGTGSRQPQHF. CDR3 DNA sequence: TGTGCCAGCAGCCAAGGGACAGGGAGCCGGCAGCCCCAGCATTTT. V is TRBV3-1 and J is TRBJ1-5; 8 bases agree with TRBD1. Unmatched junction bases numbered 6, after V lost 1 base and J lost 7 bases. The CDR3 runs to 15 residues. Germline-derived CDR1 and CDR2 are LGHDT and YNNKEL (reference sequence). Full variable domain (missing parts from reference TRBV3-1 and TRBJ1-5): DTAVSQTPKYLVTQMGNDKSIKCEQNLGHDTMYWYKQDSKKFLKIMFSYNNKELIINETVPNRFSPKSPDKAHLNLHINSLELGDSAVYFCASSQGTGSRQPQHFGDGTRLSIL.

This clonotype was found a few times. The V gene is TRBV6-5, the J gene TRBJ1-1; no reliable D call. Germline loops: CDR1 MNHEY, CDR2 SVGAGI. The V gene lost 0 bases and the J gene lost 7 bases, with 6 bases spanning the gap. The CDR3 runs 12 residues. Here the CDR3 DNA reads TGTGCCAGCAGTTACTCAGCAATTGAAGCTTTCTTT. As protein: CASSYSAIEAFF.

This clonotype has a handful of counts. The chain couples TRBV18 to TRBJ1-5; 8 positions match TRBD1. The germline CDR1 and CDR2 sequences are KGHSH and LQKENI. The CDR3 loop spans 14 amino acids. V lost 2 bases, J lost 5 bases, and 2 bases stayed unmatched. As DNA, the CDR3 is TGTGCCAGCTCACCAAACAGGGGGGATCAGCCCCAGCATTTT. Amino acids: CASSPNRGDQPQHF. The complete variable domain, with remaining parts taken from reference TRBV18 and TRBJ1-5, reads NAGVMQNPRHLVRRRGQEARLRCSPMKGHSHVYWYRQLPEEGLKFMVYLQKENIIDESGMPKERFSAEFPKEGPSILRIQQVVRGDSAAYFCASSPNRGDQPQHFGDGTRLSIL.

There are many counts of this clonotype. V usage is TRBV5-1 and J usage is TRBJ2-7; no definite D call. V was clipped by 6 bases and J by 2 bases, with 15 bases between them. Germline V lookup: CDR1 SGHRS, CDR2 YFSETQ. The CDR3 spans 14 residues. The CDR3 nucleotides read TGCGCCAGCAAACTCCGCTCGGCAGCCTACGAGCAGTACTTC. It is translated as CASKLRSAAYEQYF.

The chain has TRBV6-5 and TRBJ2-7, with 9 bases matching TRBD1. Germline trimming cut 4 bases from V and 5 bases from J; bases unmatched to any gene: 9. Per germline, CDR1 MNHEY and CDR2 SVGAGI. The CDR3 length is 15 residues. CDR3 nucleotide sequence: TGTGCCAGCAGTTCCTCCGGGACAGGGCTCCACGAGCAGTACTTC. It translates to CASSSSGTGLHEQYF.

Here the CDR3 reads CASSLGRQYF. The CDR3 coding sequence is TGTGCCAGCAGCTTAGGGCGACAGTACTTC. J is TRBJ2-5 and V is TRBV11-2; no reliable D call. CDR3 length: 10 amino acids. The V and J ends lost 1 base and 11 bases respectively, with 5 bases between them. Per germline, CDR1 SGHAT and CDR2 FQNNGV.

The V call is TRBV3-1, the J call TRBJ2-7; 10 bases agree with TRBD2. Germline CDR1 and CDR2: LGHDT and YNNKEL (reference sequence). V lost 4 bases and J lost 0; bases outside the gene matches: 3. The CDR3 contains 15 residues. The CDR3 coding sequence is TGTGCCAGCAGCCCACTAGCGGGGAGCTCCTACGAGCAGTACTTC. Amino acids: CASSPLAGSSYEQYF.

At least ten counts were recorded for this clonotype. The V call is TRBV6-5, the J call TRBJ1-1; D remains ambiguous. Trimming shortened V by 0 bases and J by 1 base, and 3 bases separated the two germline ends. Germline values: CDR1 MNHEY, CDR2 SVGAGI. This CDR3 comprises 13 residues. For the CDR3, the DNA is TGTGCCAGCAGTTACTCGGAGAACACTGAAGCTTTCTTT. It is translated as CASSYSENTEAFF.

This clonotype was detected ten times or more. This chain joins TRBV12-3 or TRBV12-4 and TRBJ2-5, with a possible D match to TRBD2 (7 bases). Trimming left V 7 bases short and J 9 bases short, with 24 bases between. This CDR3 is built from 15 residues. The chain's CDR3 is CASTSGGGLVWPQYF. The DNA for the CDR3 is TGTGCCAGCACCTCGGGGGGCGGACTGGTCTGGCCCCAGTACTTC.

This clonotype was recorded at least ten times. The rearrangement joins TRBV11-3 to TRBJ2-2; D unclear. V gave up 5 bases and J gave up 5 bases, with 9 bases separating them. Germline V CDR1 and CDR2: SGHNT, YENEEA. The CDR3 sequence is 13 residues long. CDR3 coding DNA: TGTGCCAGCAGCGGGGTGAGAACCGGGGAGCTGTTTTTT. Amino acids: CASSGVRTGELFF.

In this sample, this clonotype turned up many times. The chain recombines TRBV18 with TRBJ1-6, with D hard to call. V lost 0 bases and J lost 8, with 5 bases in between. The CDR3 contains 13 residues. Germline V CDR1 and CDR2: KGHSH, LQKENI. CDR3 region: CASSPPGDSPLHF. CDR3 coding DNA: TGTGCCAGCTCACCACCTGGGGATTCACCCCTCCACTTT. The whole variable domain, remainder taken from reference TRBV18 and TRBJ1-6, is NAGVMQNPRHLVRRRGQEARLRCSPMKGHSHVYWYRQLPEEGLKFMVYLQKENIIDESGMPKERFSAEFPKEGPSILRIQQVVRGDSAAYFCASSPPGDSPLHFGNGTRLTVT.

This clonotype was observed at least ten times. The rearrangement joins TRBV2 to TRBJ1-2, with D tentatively TRBD1 (6 bases). Germline lookup yields CDR1 SNHLY and CDR2 FYNNEI. This CDR3 is built from 14 residues. Trimming removed 7 bases at V and 2 bases at J, with 14 bases between. DNA for the CDR3: TGTGCCAGCACCCGAGTAGGGGGGAACTATGGCTACACCTTC. Encoded protein: CASTRVGGNYGYTF.

The chain couples TRBV5-1 to TRBJ2-7; TRBD2 matches 10 bases. V shed 5 bases and J 0 bases; nucleotides not matched to a gene: 11. This CDR3 has 17 residues. From germline, CDR1 is SGHRS and CDR2 YFSETQ. The CDR3 region has the DNA TGCGCCAGCAGTCAGCCGTCTAGCGGGAGTTACTCCTACGAGCAGTACTTC. This sequence encodes CASSQPSSGSYSYEQYF.

This clonotype occurred many times. The chain links TRBV5-1 to TRBJ2-2; no reliable D call. Germline lookup yields CDR1 SGHRS and CDR2 YFSETQ. This CDR3 has 15 residues. Trimming cost V 4 bases and J 0 bases, with 10 bases left between them. The DNA for the CDR3 is TGCGCCAGCAGCCTAAACAGTGCGAACACCGGGGAGCTGTTTTTT. Amino acids: CASSLNSANTGELFF.

This clonotype was counted at least ten times. The chain links TRBV7-2 to TRBJ2-2; possibly TRBD1 for D (6 bases). This CDR3 region has 16 residues. Trimming removed 4 bases from V and 0 bases from J, with 12 bases in between. Looked up from germline, CDR1 is SGHTA and CDR2 is FQGNSA. The CDR3 loop is CASSSLQGANTGELFF. The CDR3 region has the DNA TGTGCCAGCAGCTCACTACAGGGCGCGAACACCGGGGAGCTGTTTTTT.

V is TRBV28 and J is TRBJ2-5; 8 nucleotides align to TRBD1. Looked up from germline, CDR1 is MDHEN and CDR2 is SYDVKM. V lost 6 bases, J lost 5 bases, and 11 bases stayed unmatched. The CDR3 consists of 15 residues. The CDR3 DNA is TGTGCCAGCAGCCCAATCCAGGGGGCGCAGGAGACCCAGTACTTC. Amino acids: CASSPIQGAQETQYF.

This clonotype occurred many times. This sequence joins TRBV5-6 and TRBJ1-1; no clear D. This CDR3 is 13 amino acids long. Germline V CDR1 and CDR2: SGHDT, YYEEEE. V lost 0 bases and J 8 bases, leaving 11 bases between the germline ends. The CDR3 DNA follows: TGTGCCAGCAGCTTGGCGGCCGCGGTGGAAGCTTTCTTT. Its translation: CASSLAAAVEAFF.

This clonotype was seen more than once but under ten times. Given a much more abundant clone one base away, this may be a read error. The chain joins TRBV19 to TRBJ1-1; a possible D gene is TRBD1 (6 bases). CDR1 and CDR2 (germline): LNHDA, SQIVND (reference sequence). This CDR3 contains 18 residues. Trimming shortened V by 11 bases and J by 0 bases, and 28 bases separated the two germline ends. The CDR3 region is CALPRPFGTTPMNTEAFF. CDR3 nucleotides: TGTGCCCTCCCCAGGCCCTTTGGGACAACTCCTATGAACACTGAAGCTTTCTTT.

There are many counts of this clonotype. The genes are TRBV6-5 and TRBJ1-5; 7 nucleotides agree with TRBD1. Germline V gene sequence: CDR1 MNHEY, CDR2 SVGAGI. The CDR3 runs 15 residues. The V gene end was trimmed by 5 bases and the J gene end by 4 bases; junction bases not matched to a gene: 8. CDR3 residues: CASSTDREGNQPQHF. CDR3 DNA sequence: TGTGCCAGCAGTACCGACAGGGAGGGGAATCAGCCCCAGCATTTT.